This T cell receptor beta chain was identified in a study of shared clonotypes between healthy human individuals. In replicate PCRs of sorted subsets, 150 to 200 ng DNA, approximately 32,000 T cell genomes, was used. Some clones are missing from TCRdb's copy, which holds only in-frame ones; the method was immunoSEQ multiplex PCR. The sample consists of approximately 2,000,000 clones, around 92% of them appearing once. V was pared by 3 bases and J by 7 bases, with 8 bases of the junction left unmatched. The CDR3 is 16 amino acids. Per germline, CDR1 LGHNA and CDR2 YNFKEQ. The sequenced material came from naive CD4+ T cells from PBMCs. Noted subset: CD45RA+ positively selected. This clonotype was obtained from a man between 18 and 29 years old in good health. Some clones in this sample may be carry-over from other donors' samples. The J gene is TRBJ2-1, the V gene TRBV4-2; 11 bases match TRBD2. CDR3 bases: TGTGCCAGCAGCCACCTCGGGCTAGCGGGAGGTAATGAGCAGTTCTTC. Translating gives CASSHLGLAGGNEQFF.